This T cell receptor beta chain originates from a study of T cells after posttransplantation cyclophosphamide. Produced via immunoSEQ multiplex PCR; TCRdb's table is partial and in-frame only. Observed in the sample are some 40,000 clones, none of them singletons. Germline V gives CDR1 MNHNS, CDR2 SASEGT. V was shortened by 2 bases and J by 6 bases, with 10 bases between the two germline ends. The CDR3 length is 14 residues. This clone was observed many times. This sequence originates from a man between 25 and 39 years old in good health and a related stem cell transplant donor. The source material was PBMCs. This sequence joins TRBV6-1 and TRBJ2-2, with D tentatively TRBD2 (6 bases). The CDR3 coding sequence is TGTGCCAGCAGTGAACCAGGGAGGTCCGGGGAGCTGTTTTTT. This translates into CASSEPGRSGELFF.